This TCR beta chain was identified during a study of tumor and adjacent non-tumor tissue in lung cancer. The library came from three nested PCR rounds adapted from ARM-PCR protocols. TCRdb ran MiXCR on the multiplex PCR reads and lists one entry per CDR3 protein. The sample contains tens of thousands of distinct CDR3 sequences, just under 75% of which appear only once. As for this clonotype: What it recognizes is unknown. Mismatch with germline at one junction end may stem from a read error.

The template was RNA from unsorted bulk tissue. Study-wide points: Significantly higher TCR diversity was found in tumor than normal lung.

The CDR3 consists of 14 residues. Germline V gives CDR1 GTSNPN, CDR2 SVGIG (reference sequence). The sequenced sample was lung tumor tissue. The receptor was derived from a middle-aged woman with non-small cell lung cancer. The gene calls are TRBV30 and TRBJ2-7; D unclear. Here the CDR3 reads CAWCVGMGYDEQYF. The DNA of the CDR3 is TGTGCCTGGTGTGTCGGCATGGGGTACGACGAGCAGTACTTC.